This TCR beta chain is from a study of blood T cell repertoires in COVID-19. Study in general: COVID-19 samples collected from the United States, Italy and Spain covered acute and convalescent phases. T cells, B-cell-depleted T cells, or PBMCs supplied cDNA or gDNA.

Germline loops: CDR1 SGHNT, CDR2 YYREEE (reference sequence). The CDR3 totals 18 residues. Trimming stripped 0 bases from V and 2 bases from J, with 20 bases between. In the original analysis: Reference gene primer amplification yielded estimated nucleated cell counts. Some clones are missing from TCRdb's copy, which holds only in-frame ones; the method was immunoSEQ multiplex PCR. The D gene and trimming were derived from the DNA, and the V and J assignments and clone size from that table. The sample yields some 100,000 clones, roughly 81% seen once. The V call is TRBV5-4, the J call TRBJ1-1, with D perhaps matching TRBD1 (5 bases). This TCR derives from a human donor in a cohort sampled during active COVID-19. Sequencing was done on a sample of peripheral blood. In nucleotides, the CDR3 is TGTGCCAGCAGCTTGGGACACCTAGGCCGCGGGGCTAACACTGAAGCTTTCTTT. Its translation: CASSLGHLGRGANTEAFF.